The 10 T cell receptor beta chains listed next were all sequenced from one sample in a study of cytomegalovirus exposure and HLA in healthy donors. The PCR used 60 Vbeta and 13 Jbeta primers. This table comes from immunoSEQ multiplex PCR, and its TCRdb copy is limited to in-frame clones, with some not included. The profile shows under 200,000 clones, roughly 80% of them singletons. What was sequenced was PBMCs. The source is a middle-aged man in good health and CMV-seropositive.

V gene TRBV28 combines with J gene TRBJ2-5; 10 nucleotides agree with TRBD1. The J call may be incorrect, as the DNA end agrees better with TRBJ2-7. Germline lookup yields CDR1 MDHEN and CDR2 SYDVKM. This CDR3 is built from 13 residues. CDR3 amino acids: CASTPTGGDEQYF. The CDR3 DNA is TGTGCCAGCACCCCGACAGGGGGCGACGAGCAGTACTTC.

The J gene is TRBJ2-3, the V gene TRBV5-4; tentative D call: TRBD2 (5 bases). The V and J ends lost 1 base and 2 bases respectively, with 14 bases between them. Germline-derived CDR1 and CDR2 are SGHNT and YYREEE (reference sequence). This CDR3 contains 16 residues. CDR3 nucleotides: TGTGCCAGCAGCTTGACTCGCGGGTCCCCCACAGATACGCAGTATTTT. Translation: CASSLTRGSPTDTQYF.

The chain is built from TRBV9 and TRBJ2-2, with a tentative D call TRBD1 (5 bases). The CDR3 sequence is 17 residues long. V lost 0 bases to trimming and J lost 0 bases, with 12 bases between them. The germline CDR1 and CDR2 sequences are SGDLS and YYNGEE. The CDR3 is CASSVAKWGANTGELFF. The CDR3 DNA is TGTGCCAGCAGCGTAGCTAAGTGGGGCGCGAACACCGGGGAGCTGTTTTTT.

This chain joins TRBV2 and TRBJ1-2; TRBD1 matches 7 bases. CDR1 is SNHLY and CDR2 is FYNNEI in the germline V gene. There are 13 residues in the CDR3. Trimming cost V 8 bases and J 3 bases; bases outside gene matches: 6. The CDR3 spells CASRAGQDYGYTF. In DNA form, the CDR3 reads TGTGCCAGCCGCGCCGGACAGGACTATGGCTACACCTTC.

This clone was seen a few times. V is TRBV5-3 and J is TRBJ2-7; D gene unclear. TRBV5-3 is noted as an ORF with a role that remains uncertain. The CDR3 is 14 residues long. The germline V and J ends were trimmed by 0 bases and 6 bases, with 13 bases remaining between them. The CDR3 DNA reads as TGTGCCAGAAGCTTGGTAGCAGACTGGTGCGAGCAGTACTTC. It encodes CARSLVADWCEQYF.

The rearrangement uses TRBV4-1 and TRBJ2-5; D ambiguous. The V gene lost 1 base and the J gene lost 4 bases, with 16 bases spanning the gap. CDR3 length equals 16 residues. The germline V gene has CDR1 MGHRA and CDR2 YSYEKL. The CDR3 is CASSQGPTSAGETQYF. CDR3 sequence (DNA): TGCGCCAGCAGCCAAGGTCCGACTTCGGCCGGAGAGACCCAGTACTTC.

This clone was seen more than once but under ten times. The V gene is TRBV10-3, the J gene TRBJ2-1; the match to TRBD2 covers 8 bases. With V trimmed by 3 bases and J by 9 bases, 7 bases remained unmatched. The length of the CDR3 is 14 residues. CDR1 ENHRY and CDR2 SYGVKD come from the germline V gene. CDR3 nucleotide sequence: TGTGCCATCAGTGACGGGGGGGTAGCTAGTGAGCAGTTCTTC. It is translated as CAISDGGVASEQFF.

The gene calls are TRBV6-5 and TRBJ2-7; 10 bases are a match to TRBD1. The CDR3 is 15 residues long. CDR1 is MNHEY and CDR2 is SVGAGI in the germline V gene. V was clipped by 6 bases and J by 3 bases; unmatched bases: 8. Here the CDR3 reads CASSRGQGESYEQYF. CDR3 nucleotide sequence: TGTGCCAGCAGCCGAGGACAGGGGGAGAGCTACGAGCAGTACTTC.

The rearrangement joins TRBV4-2 to TRBJ1-1; D is uncertain. Trimming stripped 1 base from V and 1 base from J, with 7 bases between. This CDR3 has 14 amino acids. Germline V lookup: CDR1 LGHNA, CDR2 YNFKEQ. The CDR3 reads CASSQGAENTEAFF. The CDR3 region has the DNA TGTGCCAGCAGCCAAGGAGCGGAGAACACTGAAGCTTTCTTT.

V and J are TRBV7-6 and TRBJ2-3; 12 bases align to TRBD2. This CDR3 has 16 amino acids. Germline CDR1 and CDR2: SGHVS and FNYEAQ. Unmatched junction bases numbered 4, after V lost 5 bases and J lost 1 base. DNA for the CDR3: TGTGCCAGCAGCCCGTGGACTAGCGGGGGCACAGATACGCAGTATTTT. It specifies CASSPWTSGGTDTQYF. Using reference TRBV7-6 and TRBJ2-3 for the parts outside the CDR3, the full variable domain is GAGVSQSPRYKVTKRGQDVALRCDPISGHVSLYWYRQALGQGPEFLTYFNYEAQQDKSGLPNDRFSAERPEGSISTLTIQRTEQRDSAMYRCASSPWTSGGTDTQYFGPGTRLTVL.